Only a few counts were recorded for the clone carrying this TCR beta chain. Its antigen is as yet unknown. TCRdb independently ran MiXCR on the 5' RACE reads; one entry per CDR3 protein. The sample yields some 730,000 distinct CDR3 sequences, 15% to 20% seen once. The source of the sample is a study of identical twins. This CDR3 has 15 amino acids. Deletions cut 1 base from V and 9 bases from J, with 16 bases between. Germline V gene data show CDR1 as LGHNA and CDR2 as YSLEER. Only healthy Caucasians were included as donors. Study observations and caveats: Alpha sequences out of frame and shared by twins had excess low generation probability.

The sample was also linked to a second study, of T cells expressing NK-cell markers.

The J gene is TRBJ2-1, the V gene TRBV4-3, with a weak D call TRBD1 (5 bases). Input material: PBMCs. The source is a woman between 18 and 29 years old in good health. CDR3 in amino acids: CASSQGVMGLSEQFF. CDR3 in DNA: TGCGCCAGCAGCCAAGGAGTGATGGGGCTATCTGAGCAGTTCTTC.